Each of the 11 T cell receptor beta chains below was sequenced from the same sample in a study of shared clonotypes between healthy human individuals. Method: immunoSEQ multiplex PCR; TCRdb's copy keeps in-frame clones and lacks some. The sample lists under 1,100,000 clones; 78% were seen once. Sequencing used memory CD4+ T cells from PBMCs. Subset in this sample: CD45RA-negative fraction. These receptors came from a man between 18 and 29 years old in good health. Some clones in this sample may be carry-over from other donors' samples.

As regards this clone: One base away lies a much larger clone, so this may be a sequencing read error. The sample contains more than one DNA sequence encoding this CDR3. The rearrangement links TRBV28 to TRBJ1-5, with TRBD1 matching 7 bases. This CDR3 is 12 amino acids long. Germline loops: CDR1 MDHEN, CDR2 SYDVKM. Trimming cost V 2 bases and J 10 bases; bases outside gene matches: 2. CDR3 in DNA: TGTGCCAGCAGTTTAAAAGGGGGCCCCCAGCATTTT. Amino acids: CASSLKGGPQHF.

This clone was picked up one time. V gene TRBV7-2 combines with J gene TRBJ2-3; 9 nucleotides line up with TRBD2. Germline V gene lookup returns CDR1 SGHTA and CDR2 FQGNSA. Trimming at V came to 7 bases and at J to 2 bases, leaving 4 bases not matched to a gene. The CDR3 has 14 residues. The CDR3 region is CASKAGGPTDTQYF. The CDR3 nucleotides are TGTGCCAGCAAGGCGGGAGGGCCCACAGATACGCAGTATTTT.

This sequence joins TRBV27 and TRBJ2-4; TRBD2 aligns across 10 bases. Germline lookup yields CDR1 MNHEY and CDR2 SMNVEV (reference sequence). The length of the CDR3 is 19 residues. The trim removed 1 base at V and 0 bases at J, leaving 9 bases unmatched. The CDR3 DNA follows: TGTGCCAGCAGTTTATGGCTAGCGGGAGCCCCGATAGCCAAAAACATTCAGTACTTC. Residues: CASSLWLAGAPIAKNIQYF.

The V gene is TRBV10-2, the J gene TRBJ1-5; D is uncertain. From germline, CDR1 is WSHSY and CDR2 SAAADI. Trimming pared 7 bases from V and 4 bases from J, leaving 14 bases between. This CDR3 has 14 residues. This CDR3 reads CASTPSERNQPQHF. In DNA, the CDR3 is TGCGCCAGCACCCCCTCTGAACGGAATCAGCCCCAGCATTTT.

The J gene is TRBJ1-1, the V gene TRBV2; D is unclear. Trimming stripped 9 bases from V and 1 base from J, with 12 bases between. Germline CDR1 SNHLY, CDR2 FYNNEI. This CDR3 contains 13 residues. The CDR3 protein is CASLAEGNTEAFF. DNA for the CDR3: TGTGCCAGTTTGGCCGAGGGGAACACTGAAGCTTTCTTT.

CDR3 sequence (DNA): TGTGCCAGCAGCCGGGACAGGGGACCTTCTGAAGCTTTCTTT. Protein sequence: CASSRDRGPSEAFF. The V call is TRBV14, the J call TRBJ1-1; 10 positions match TRBD1. The germline gives CDR1 SGHDN, CDR2 FVKESK. The ends lost 4 bases at V and 6 bases at J; junction bases unmatched: 5. The CDR3 runs 14 residues.

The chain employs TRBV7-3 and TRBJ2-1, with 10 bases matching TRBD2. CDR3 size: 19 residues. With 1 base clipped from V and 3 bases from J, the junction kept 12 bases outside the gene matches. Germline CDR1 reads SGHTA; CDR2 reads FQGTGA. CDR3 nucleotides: TGTGCCAGCAGCTTAAATTGGGCCCTAGCGGGAGAAGGCTACAATGAGCAGTTCTTC. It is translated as CASSLNWALAGEGYNEQFF.

The CDR3 here is CASSLTGSTNYGYTF. The CDR3, as DNA: TGCGCCAGCAGCCTAACAGGGAGCACTAACTATGGCTACACCTTC. The gene calls are TRBV5-1 and TRBJ1-2; tentative D call: TRBD1 (6 bases). The V gene's germline CDR1 is SGHRS and CDR2 YFSETQ. Trimming took off 4 bases at V and 0 bases at J, with 13 bases between the two ends. This CDR3 comprises 15 residues. Complete variable domain (other parts from reference TRBV5-1 and TRBJ1-2): KAGVTQTPRYLIKTRGQQVTLSCSPISGHRSVSWYQQTPGQGLQFLFEYFSETQRNKGNFPGRFSGRQFSNSRSEMNVSTLELGDSALYLCASSLTGSTNYGYTFGSGTRLTVV.

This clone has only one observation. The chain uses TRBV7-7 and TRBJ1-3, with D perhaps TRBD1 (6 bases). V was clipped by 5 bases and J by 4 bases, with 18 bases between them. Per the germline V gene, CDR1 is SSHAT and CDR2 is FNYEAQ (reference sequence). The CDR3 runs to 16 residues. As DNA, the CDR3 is TGTGCCAGCAGCCCCCGGGGAGGGGGGAGAGGAAACACCATATATTTT. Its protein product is CASSPRGGGRGNTIYF.

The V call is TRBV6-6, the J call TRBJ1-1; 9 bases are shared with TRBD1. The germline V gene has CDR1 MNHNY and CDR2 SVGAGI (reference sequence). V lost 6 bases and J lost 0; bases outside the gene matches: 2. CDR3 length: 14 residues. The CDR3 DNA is TGTGCCAGCAGGACAGGGGGGATGAACACTGAAGCTTTCTTT. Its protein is CASRTGGMNTEAFF.

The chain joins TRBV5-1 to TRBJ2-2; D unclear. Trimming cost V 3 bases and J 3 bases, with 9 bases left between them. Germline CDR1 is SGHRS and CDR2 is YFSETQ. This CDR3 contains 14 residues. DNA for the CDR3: TGCGCCAGCAGCTATAACTTAGACACCGGGGAGCTGTTTTTT. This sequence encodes CASSYNLDTGELFF.